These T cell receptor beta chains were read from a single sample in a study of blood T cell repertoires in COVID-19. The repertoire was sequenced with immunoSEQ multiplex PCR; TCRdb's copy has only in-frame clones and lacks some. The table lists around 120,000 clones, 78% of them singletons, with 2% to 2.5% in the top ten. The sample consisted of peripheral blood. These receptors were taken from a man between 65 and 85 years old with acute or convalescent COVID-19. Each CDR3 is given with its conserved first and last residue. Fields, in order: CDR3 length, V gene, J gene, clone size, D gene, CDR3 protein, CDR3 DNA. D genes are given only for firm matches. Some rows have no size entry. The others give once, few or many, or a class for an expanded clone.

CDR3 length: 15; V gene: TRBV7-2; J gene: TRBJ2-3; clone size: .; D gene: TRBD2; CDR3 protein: CASSFSGGVTDTQYF; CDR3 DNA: TGTGCCAGCAGCTTTAGCGGGGGAGTAACAGATACGCAGTATTTT
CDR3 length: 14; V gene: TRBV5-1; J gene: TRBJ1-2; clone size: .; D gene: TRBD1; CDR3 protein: CASSIGQGGEGYTF; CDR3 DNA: TGCGCCAGCAGCATAGGACAGGGCGGAGAAGGCTACACCTTC
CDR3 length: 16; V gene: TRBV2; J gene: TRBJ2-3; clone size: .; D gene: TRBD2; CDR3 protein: CASSLTSGGLTDTQYF; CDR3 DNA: TGTGCCAGCAGTTTAACTAGCGGGGGCCTCACAGATACGCAGTATTTT
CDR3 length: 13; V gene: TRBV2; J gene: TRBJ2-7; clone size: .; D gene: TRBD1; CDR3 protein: CASSPQGEYEQYF; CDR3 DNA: TGTGCCAGCAGTCCACAGGGGGAGTACGAGCAGTACTTC
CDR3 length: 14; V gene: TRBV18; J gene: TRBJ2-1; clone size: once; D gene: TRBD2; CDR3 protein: CASSPQLAENEQFF; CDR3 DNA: TGTGCCAGCTCACCACAACTAGCGGAGAATGAGCAGTTCTTC
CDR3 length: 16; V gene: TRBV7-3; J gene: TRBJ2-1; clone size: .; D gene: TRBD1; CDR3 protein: CASSLPTGDRVDEQFF; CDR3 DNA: TGTGCCAGCAGTTTGCCTACAGGGGACAGGGTTGATGAGCAGTTCTTC
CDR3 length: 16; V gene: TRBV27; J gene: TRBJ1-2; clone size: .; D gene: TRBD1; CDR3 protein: CASSLSLAGGPYGYTF; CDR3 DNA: TGTGCCAGCAGTTTATCCCTGGCAGGGGGGCCCTATGGCTACACCTTC
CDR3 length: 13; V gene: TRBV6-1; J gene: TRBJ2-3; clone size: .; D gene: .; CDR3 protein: CASSEGAGGTQYF; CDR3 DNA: TGTGCCAGCAGTGAAGGGGCAGGGGGGACGCAGTATTTT
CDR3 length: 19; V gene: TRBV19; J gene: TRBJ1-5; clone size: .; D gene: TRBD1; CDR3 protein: CASSINFGQGASRNQPQHF; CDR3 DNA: TGTGCCAGTAGTATCAACTTTGGACAGGGGGCGAGTCGCAATCAGCCCCAGCATTTT
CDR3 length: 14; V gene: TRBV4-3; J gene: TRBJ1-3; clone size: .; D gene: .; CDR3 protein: CASSQDFRVNTIYF; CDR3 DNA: TGCGCCAGCAGCCAAGATTTCAGGGTCAACACCATATATTTT
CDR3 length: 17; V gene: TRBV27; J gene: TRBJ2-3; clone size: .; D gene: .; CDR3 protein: CASSWTGRLEGTDTQYF; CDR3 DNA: TGTGCCAGCAGTTGGACTGGACGCCTGGAGGGCACAGATACGCAGTATTTT
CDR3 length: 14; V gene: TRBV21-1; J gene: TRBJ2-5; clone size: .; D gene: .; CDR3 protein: CASSKLAGKETQYF; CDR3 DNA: TGTGCCAGCAGCAAGCTAGCGGGGAAAGAGACCCAGTACTTC
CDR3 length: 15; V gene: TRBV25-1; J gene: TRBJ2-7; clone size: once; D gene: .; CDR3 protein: CASSEERGYPHEQYF; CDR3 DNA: TGTGCCAGCAGTGAAGAAAGGGGCTACCCCCACGAGCAGTACTTC
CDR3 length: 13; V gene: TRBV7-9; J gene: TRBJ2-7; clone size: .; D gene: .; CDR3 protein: CASRRDTAYEQYF; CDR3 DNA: TGTGCCAGCAGACGGGACACCGCCTACGAGCAGTACTTC
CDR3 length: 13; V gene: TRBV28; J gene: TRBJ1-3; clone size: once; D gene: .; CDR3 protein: CASTGGYGNTIYF; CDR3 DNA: TGTGCCAGCACCGGAGGCTACGGAAACACCATATATTTT